This T cell receptor (beta chain) was documented in a study of blood T cell repertoires in COVID-19. Looking at the study overall: Samples representing acute and convalescent COVID-19 were sourced from the United States, Italy and Spain. PBMCs, B-cell-depleted T cells, or T cells provided the cDNA or gDNA that made up the material.

Researchers sorted participants into cohorts using their self-reported clinical history. V lost 4 bases to trimming and J lost 4 bases; unmatched junction nucleotides: 16. This CDR3 contains 18 residues. Germline assignment: CDR1 MGHRA and CDR2 YSYEKL. Authors' processing steps: Reference gene primer amplification gave estimated nucleated cell counts. The protocol was immunoSEQ multiplex PCR, while the TCRdb copy is restricted to in-frame clones and leaves out a portion. Clone size and V and J calls were adopted from that table, with D and trimming inferred from the DNA. This sample has over 150,000 clones, with about 86% found just once.

The V call is TRBV4-1, the J call TRBJ2-3; 8 bases align to TRBD2. Sequencing was done on a sample of PBMCs or T cells enriched from blood (not recorded which). The receptor was isolated from a man in his fifties who had recovered from COVID-19. The CDR3 DNA reads TGCGCCAGCAGCCTCCTCCCTACTAGCGGAACAGCACCAGATACGCAGTATTTT. As protein: CASSLLPTSGTAPDTQYF.